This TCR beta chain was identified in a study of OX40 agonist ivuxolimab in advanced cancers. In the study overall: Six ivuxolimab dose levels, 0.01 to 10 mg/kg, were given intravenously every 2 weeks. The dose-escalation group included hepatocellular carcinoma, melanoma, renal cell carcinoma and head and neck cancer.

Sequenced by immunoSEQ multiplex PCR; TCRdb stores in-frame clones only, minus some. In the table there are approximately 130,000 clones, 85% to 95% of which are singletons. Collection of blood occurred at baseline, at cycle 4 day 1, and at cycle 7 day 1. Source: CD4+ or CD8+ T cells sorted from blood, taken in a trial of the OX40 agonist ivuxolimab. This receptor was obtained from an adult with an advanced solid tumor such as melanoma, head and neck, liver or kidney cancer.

The CDR3 protein is CASRKGHLNTGELFF. The CDR3 DNA reads TGTGCCAGCAGGAAGGGACACCTAAACACCGGGGAGCTGTTTTTT. The V call is TRBV28, the J call TRBJ2-2; weak D call: TRBD1 (6 bases). Germline V gene sequence: CDR1 MDHEN, CDR2 SYDVKM. Trimming pared 6 bases from V and 2 bases from J, leaving 13 bases between. The CDR3 length is 15 residues. The whole variable domain, remainder taken from reference TRBV28 and TRBJ2-2, is DVKVTQSSRYLVKRTGEKVFLECVQDMDHENMFWYRQDPGLGLRLIYFSYDVKMKEKGDIPEGYSVSREKKERFSLILESASTNQTSMYLCASRKGHLNTGELFFGEGSRLTVL.